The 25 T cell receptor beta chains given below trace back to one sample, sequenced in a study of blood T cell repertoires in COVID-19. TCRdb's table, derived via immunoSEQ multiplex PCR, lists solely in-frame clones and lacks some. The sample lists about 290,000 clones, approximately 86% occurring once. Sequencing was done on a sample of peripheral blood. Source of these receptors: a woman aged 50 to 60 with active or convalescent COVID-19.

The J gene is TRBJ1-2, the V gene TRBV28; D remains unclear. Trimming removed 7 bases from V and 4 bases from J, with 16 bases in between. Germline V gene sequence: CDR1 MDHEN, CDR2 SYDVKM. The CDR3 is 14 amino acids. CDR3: CASMGKERIYGYTF. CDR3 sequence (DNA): TGTGCCAGCATGGGTAAAGAGAGGATCTATGGCTACACCTTC.

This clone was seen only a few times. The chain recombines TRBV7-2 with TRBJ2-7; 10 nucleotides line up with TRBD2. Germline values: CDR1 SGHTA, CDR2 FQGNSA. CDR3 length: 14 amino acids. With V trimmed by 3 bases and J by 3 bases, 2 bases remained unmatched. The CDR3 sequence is CASSLVAGGYEQYF. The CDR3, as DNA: TGTGCCAGCAGCTTGGTAGCGGGAGGCTACGAGCAGTACTTC.

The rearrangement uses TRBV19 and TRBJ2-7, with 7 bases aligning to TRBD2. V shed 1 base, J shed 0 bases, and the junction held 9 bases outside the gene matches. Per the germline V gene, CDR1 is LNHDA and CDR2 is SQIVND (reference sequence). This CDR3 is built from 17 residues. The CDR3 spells CASSIAGPAGSSYEQYF. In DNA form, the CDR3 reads TGTGCCAGTAGTATAGCTGGGCCAGCGGGAAGCTCCTACGAGCAGTACTTC. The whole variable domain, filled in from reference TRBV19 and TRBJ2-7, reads DGGITQSPKYLFRKEGQNVTLSCEQNLNHDAMYWYRQDPGQGLRLIYYSQIVNDFQKGDIAEGYSVSREKKESFPLTVTSAQKNPTAFYLCASSIAGPAGSSYEQYFGPGTRLTVT.

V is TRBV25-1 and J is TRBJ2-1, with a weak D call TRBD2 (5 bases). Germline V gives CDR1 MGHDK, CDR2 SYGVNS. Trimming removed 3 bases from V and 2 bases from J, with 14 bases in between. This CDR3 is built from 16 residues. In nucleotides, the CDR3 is TGTGCCAGCAGTGACCCGGGAAGTAGCGCCTACAATGAGCAGTTCTTC. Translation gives CASSDPGSSAYNEQFF.

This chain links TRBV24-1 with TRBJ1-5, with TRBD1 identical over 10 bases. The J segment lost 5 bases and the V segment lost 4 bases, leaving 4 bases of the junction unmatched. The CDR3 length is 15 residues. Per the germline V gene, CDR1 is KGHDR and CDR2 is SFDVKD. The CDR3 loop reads CATSDSGQGHQPQHF. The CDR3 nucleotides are TGTGCCACCAGTGACTCGGGACAGGGGCATCAGCCCCAGCATTTT.

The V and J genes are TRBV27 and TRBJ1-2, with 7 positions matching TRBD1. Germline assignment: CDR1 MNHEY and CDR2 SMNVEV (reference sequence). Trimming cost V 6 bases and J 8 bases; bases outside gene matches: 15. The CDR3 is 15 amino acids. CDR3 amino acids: CASRPTGSRAGGYTF. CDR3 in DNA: TGTGCCAGCAGGCCGACAGGGAGCAGAGCTGGGGGCTACACCTTC.

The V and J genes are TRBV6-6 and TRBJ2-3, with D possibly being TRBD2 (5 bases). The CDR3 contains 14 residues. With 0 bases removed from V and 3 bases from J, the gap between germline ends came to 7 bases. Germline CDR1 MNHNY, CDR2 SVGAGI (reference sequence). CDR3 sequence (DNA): TGTGCCAGCAGTTACTCGGGCGGGACAGATACGCAGTATTTT. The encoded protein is CASSYSGGTDTQYF.

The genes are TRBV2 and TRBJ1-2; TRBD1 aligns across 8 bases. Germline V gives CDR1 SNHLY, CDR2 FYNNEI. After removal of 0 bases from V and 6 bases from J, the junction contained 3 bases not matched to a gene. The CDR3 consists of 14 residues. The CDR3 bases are TGTGCCAGCAGTGAAGCGACAGGGGTAAATGGCTACACCTTC. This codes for CASSEATGVNGYTF.

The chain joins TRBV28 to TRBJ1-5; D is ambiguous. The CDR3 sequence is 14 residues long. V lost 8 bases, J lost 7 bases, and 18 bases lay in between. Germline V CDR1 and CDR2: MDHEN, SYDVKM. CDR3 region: CASLGGNGGQPQHF. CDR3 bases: TGTGCCAGCTTGGGCGGTAATGGAGGACAGCCCCAGCATTTT. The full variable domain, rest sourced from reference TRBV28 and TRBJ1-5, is DVKVTQSSRYLVKRTGEKVFLECVQDMDHENMFWYRQDPGLGLRLIYFSYDVKMKEKGDIPEGYSVSREKKERFSLILESASTNQTSMYLCASLGGNGGQPQHFGDGTRLSIL.

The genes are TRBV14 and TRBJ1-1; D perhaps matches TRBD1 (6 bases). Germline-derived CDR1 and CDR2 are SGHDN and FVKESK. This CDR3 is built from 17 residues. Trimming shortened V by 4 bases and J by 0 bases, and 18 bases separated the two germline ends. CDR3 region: CASSRWDNGLLNTEAFF. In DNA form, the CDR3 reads TGTGCCAGCAGCCGCTGGGACAACGGATTATTGAACACTGAAGCTTTCTTT. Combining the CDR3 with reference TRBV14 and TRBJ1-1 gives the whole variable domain EAGVTQFPSHSVIEKGQTVTLRCDPISGHDNLYWYRRVMGKEIKFLLHFVKESKQDESGMPNNRFLAERTGGTYSTLKVQPAELEDSGVYFCASSRWDNGLLNTEAFFGQGTRLTVV.

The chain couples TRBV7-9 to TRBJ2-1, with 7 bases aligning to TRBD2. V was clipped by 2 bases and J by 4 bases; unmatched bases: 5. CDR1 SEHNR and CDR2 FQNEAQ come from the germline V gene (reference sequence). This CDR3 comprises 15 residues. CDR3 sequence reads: CASSLWLAAYNEQFF. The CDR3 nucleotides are TGTGCCAGCAGCTTATGGCTAGCGGCATACAATGAGCAGTTCTTC.

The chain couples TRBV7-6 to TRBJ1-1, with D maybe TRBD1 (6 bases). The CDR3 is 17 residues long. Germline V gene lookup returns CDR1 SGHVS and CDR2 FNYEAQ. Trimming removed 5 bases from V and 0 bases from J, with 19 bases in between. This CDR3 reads CASSLIGGAGLNTEAFF. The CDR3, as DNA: TGTGCCAGCAGCCTAATCGGGGGGGCGGGTTTGAACACTGAAGCTTTCTTT.

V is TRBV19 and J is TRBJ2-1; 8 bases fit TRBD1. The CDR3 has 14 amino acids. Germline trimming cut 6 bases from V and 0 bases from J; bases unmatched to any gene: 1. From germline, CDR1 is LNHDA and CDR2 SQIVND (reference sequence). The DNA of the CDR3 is TGTGCCAGTAGCACAGGGGGCTCCTACAATGAGCAGTTCTTC. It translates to CASSTGGSYNEQFF.

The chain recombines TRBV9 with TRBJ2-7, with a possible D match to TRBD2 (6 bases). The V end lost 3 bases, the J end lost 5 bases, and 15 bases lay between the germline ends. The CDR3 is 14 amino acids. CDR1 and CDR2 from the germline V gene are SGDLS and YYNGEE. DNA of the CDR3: TGTGCCAGCAGCGGGTGGGGGGAGGCCGACGAGCAGTACTTC. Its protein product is CASSGWGEADEQYF.

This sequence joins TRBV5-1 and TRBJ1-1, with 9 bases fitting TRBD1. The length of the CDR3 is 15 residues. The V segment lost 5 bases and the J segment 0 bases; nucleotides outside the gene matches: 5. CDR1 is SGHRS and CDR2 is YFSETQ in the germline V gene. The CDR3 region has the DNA TGCGCCAGCAGATGGGACAGGGTGATGAACACTGAAGCTTTCTTT. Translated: CASRWDRVMNTEAFF.

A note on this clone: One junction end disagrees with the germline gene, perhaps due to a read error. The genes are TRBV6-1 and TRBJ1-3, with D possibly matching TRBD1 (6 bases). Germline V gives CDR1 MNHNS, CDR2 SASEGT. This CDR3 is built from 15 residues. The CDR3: CASREGQFSGNTIYF. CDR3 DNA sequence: TGTGCCAGCAGAGAAGGACAGTTTTCTGGAAACACCATATATTTT.

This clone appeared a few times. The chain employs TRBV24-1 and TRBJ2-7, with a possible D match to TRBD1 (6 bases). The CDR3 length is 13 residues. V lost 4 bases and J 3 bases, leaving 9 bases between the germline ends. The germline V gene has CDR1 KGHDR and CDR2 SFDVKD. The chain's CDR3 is CATSEEGDYEQYF. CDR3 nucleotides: TGTGCCACCAGTGAAGAGGGGGACTACGAGCAGTACTTC.

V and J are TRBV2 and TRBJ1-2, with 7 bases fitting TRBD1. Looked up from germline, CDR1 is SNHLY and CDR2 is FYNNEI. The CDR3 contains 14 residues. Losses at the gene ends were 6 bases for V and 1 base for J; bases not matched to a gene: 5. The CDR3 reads CASRLTGNNYGYTF. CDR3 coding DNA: TGTGCCAGCAGGCTGACAGGGAATAACTATGGCTACACCTTC.

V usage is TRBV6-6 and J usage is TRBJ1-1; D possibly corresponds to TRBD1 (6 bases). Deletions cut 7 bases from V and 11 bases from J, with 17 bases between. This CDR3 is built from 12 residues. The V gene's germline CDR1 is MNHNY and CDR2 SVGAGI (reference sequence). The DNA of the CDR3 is TGTGCCAGCAAATCACGGGGGGCTGGGGCTTTCTTT. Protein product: CASKSRGAGAFF.

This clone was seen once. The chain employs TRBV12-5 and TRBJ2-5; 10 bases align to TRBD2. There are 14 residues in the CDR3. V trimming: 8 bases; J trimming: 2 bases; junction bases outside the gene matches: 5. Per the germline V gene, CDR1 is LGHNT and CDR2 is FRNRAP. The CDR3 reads CASRLAGVQETQYF. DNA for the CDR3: TGTGCTAGTCGGCTAGCGGGAGTGCAAGAGACCCAGTACTTC.

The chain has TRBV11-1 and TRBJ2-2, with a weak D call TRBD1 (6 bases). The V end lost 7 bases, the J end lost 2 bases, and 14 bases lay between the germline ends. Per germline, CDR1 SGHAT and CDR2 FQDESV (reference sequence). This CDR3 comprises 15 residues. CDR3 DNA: TGTGCCAGCAACCGAATGACAGGAAACACCGGGGAGCTGTTTTTT. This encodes CASNRMTGNTGELFF.

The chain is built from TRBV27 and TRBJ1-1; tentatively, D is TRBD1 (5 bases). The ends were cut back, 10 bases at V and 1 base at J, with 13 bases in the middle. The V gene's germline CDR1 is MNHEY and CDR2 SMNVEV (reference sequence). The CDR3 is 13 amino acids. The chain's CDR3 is CAIFSRGNTEAFF. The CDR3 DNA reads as TGTGCCATCTTCTCTAGGGGGAACACTGAAGCTTTCTTT.

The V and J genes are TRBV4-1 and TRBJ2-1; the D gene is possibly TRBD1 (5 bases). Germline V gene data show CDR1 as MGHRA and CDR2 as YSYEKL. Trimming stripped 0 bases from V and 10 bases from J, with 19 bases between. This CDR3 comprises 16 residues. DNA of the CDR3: TGCGCCAGCAGCCAAGATGCGGCTAGGGGCTCACGCGAGCAGTTCTTC. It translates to CASSQDAARGSREQFF.

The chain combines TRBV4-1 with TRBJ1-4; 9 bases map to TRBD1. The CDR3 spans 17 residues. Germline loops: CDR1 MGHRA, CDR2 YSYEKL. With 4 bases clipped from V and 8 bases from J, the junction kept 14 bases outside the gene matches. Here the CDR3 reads CASSRGVGGQGGEKLFF. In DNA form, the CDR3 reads TGCGCCAGCAGCCGAGGCGTAGGGGGACAGGGAGGGGAAAAACTGTTTTTT.

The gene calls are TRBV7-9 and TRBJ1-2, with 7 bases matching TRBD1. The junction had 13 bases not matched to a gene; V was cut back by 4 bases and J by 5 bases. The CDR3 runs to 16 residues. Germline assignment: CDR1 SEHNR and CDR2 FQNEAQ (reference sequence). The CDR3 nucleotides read TGTGCCAGCAGCTCAGATCCGCGACAGGGTTTTTATGGCTACACCTTC. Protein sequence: CASSSDPRQGFYGYTF.